The 26 T cell receptor beta chains listed next were all sequenced from one sample in a study of blood T cell repertoires in COVID-19. Data came from immunoSEQ multiplex PCR; TCRdb stores just in-frame clones and leaves some out. In the table there are about 100,000 clones, approximately 81% of which are singletons. Sequencing was done on a sample of peripheral blood. These receptors originate from a human donor in a cohort sampled during active COVID-19.

The rearrangement links TRBV5-1 to TRBJ2-2, with 8 bases lining up with TRBD1. Per the germline V gene, CDR1 is SGHRS and CDR2 is YFSETQ. V lost 4 bases to trimming and J lost 6 bases; unmatched junction nucleotides: 5. The CDR3 is 14 amino acids. The CDR3 nucleotides are TGCGCCAGCAGCGGTTGGACAGGGTCCGGGGAGCTGTTTTTT. It yields the protein CASSGWTGSGELFF.

The genes are TRBV19 and TRBJ1-6; D may be TRBD1 (6 bases). The CDR3 totals 12 residues. CDR1 and CDR2 from the germline V gene are LNHDA and SQIVND (reference sequence). V shed 4 bases and J shed 12 bases, with 10 bases lying between them. CDR3 nucleotide sequence: TGTGCCAGTAGTACCCCACAGGGACCCCTCCACTTT. The encoded protein is CASSTPQGPLHF.

The V and J genes are TRBV27 and TRBJ2-3; D remains ambiguous. Germline CDR1 reads MNHEY; CDR2 reads SMNVEV (reference sequence). The ends were cut back, 2 bases at V and 5 bases at J, with 11 bases in the middle. The CDR3 is 14 residues long. The CDR3 DNA is TGTGCCAGCAGTTTAAGTGGAGCGTTAGATACGCAGTATTTT. Translating gives CASSLSGALDTQYF.

In its sample, this clone was seen once. The identical CDR3 is also encoded by other nucleotide sequences in the sample. The CDR3 reads CASSEVAGQGGRGGYTF. In DNA, the CDR3 is TGTGCCAGCAGTGAAGTTGCGGGACAGGGGGGAAGGGGTGGCTACACCTTC. The chain joins TRBV6-1 to TRBJ1-2; 11 nucleotides match TRBD1. This CDR3 is 17 amino acids long. Germline V gene data show CDR1 as MNHNS and CDR2 as SASEGT. The V gene end was trimmed by 1 base and the J gene end by 7 bases; junction bases not matched to a gene: 11.

The chain links TRBV5-4 to TRBJ2-1, with 13 bases matching TRBD2. Trimming cost V 4 bases and J 5 bases; bases outside gene matches: 3. Germline V CDR1 and CDR2: SGHNT, YYREEE (reference sequence). The CDR3 is made up of 15 amino acids. The CDR3 nucleotides read TGTGCCAGCAGCCTACTAGCGGGGGGGGACAATGAGCAGTTCTTC. As protein: CASSLLAGGDNEQFF.

The chain has TRBV5-1 and TRBJ2-4, with 7 bases fitting TRBD2. V shed 0 bases and J 0 bases; nucleotides not matched to a gene: 3. The germline V gene encodes CDR1 SGHRS and CDR2 YFSETQ. The CDR3 is 16 amino acids. This CDR3 reads CASSLASGGAKNIQYF. CDR3 bases: TGCGCCAGCAGCTTGGCGTCGGGAGGAGCCAAAAACATTCAGTACTTC.

The genes are TRBV6-6 and TRBJ2-7, with D perhaps TRBD1 (6 bases). This CDR3 spans 14 amino acids. CDR1 MNHNY and CDR2 SVGAGI come from the germline V gene (reference sequence). V was cut by 2 bases and J by 7 bases, with 15 bases left in between. In DNA, the CDR3 is TGTGCCAGCAGTTACGGGGGAACAGGGTGGGAGCAGTACTTC. It specifies CASSYGGTGWEQYF.

This chain joins TRBV6-2 or TRBV6-3 and TRBJ2-5; tentatively, D is TRBD1 (6 bases). There are 15 residues in the CDR3. V lost 6 bases and J 0 bases, leaving 14 bases between the germline ends. Germline V lookup: CDR1 MNHEY, CDR2 SVGEGT. CDR3: CASSDPSGDQETQYF. As DNA, the CDR3 is TGTGCCAGCAGCGACCCTTCAGGGGACCAAGAGACCCAGTACTTC.

The chain employs TRBV7-8 and TRBJ2-2; 8 nucleotides line up with TRBD2. CDR3 length equals 19 residues. Germline CDR1 is SGHVS and CDR2 is FQNEAQ. Germline trimming cut 4 bases from V and 1 base from J; bases unmatched to any gene: 14. CDR3 nucleotides: TGTGCCAGCAGCTCTCGGGGGGGCTTTCCGAGGGAGAACACCGGGGAGCTGTTTTTT. This translates into CASSSRGGFPRENTGELFF.

The chain employs TRBV5-4 and TRBJ2-1; 9 positions agree with TRBD2. Per the germline V gene, CDR1 is SGHNT and CDR2 is YYREEE (reference sequence). This CDR3 is 16 amino acids long. The ends lost 4 bases at V and 3 bases at J; junction bases unmatched: 8. As DNA, the CDR3 is TGTGCCAGCAGCCGCCCCGCGGGAGGGTACTACAATGAGCAGTTCTTC. This sequence encodes CASSRPAGGYYNEQFF. Supplemented by reference TRBV5-4 and TRBJ2-1, the full variable domain reads ETGVTQSPTHLIKTRGQQVTLRCSSQSGHNTVSWYQQALGQGPQFIFQYYREEENGRGNFPPRFSGLQFPNYSSELNVNALELDDSALYLCASSRPAGGYYNEQFFGPGTRLTVL.

The J gene is TRBJ1-1, the V gene TRBV12-2. TRBV12-2 is assigned pseudogene status. The CDR3 is 12 residues long. The CDR3 DNA is TGTGCAAGTCGCCCGAAGAGCCATAAAGCTTTCTTT. Encoded protein: CASRPKSHKAFF.

A word on this clone: Distinct nucleotide sequences in the sample also encode this CDR3. The V gene is TRBV7-2, the J gene TRBJ2-7, with D perhaps TRBD1 (5 bases). V was shortened by 4 bases and J by 1 base, with 14 bases between the two germline ends. The length of the CDR3 is 15 residues. From germline, CDR1 is SGHTA and CDR2 FQGNSA. DNA of the CDR3: TGTGCCAGCAGCTCTCAAGGGCAGGGTTCCTACGAGCAGTACTTC. Translating it yields CASSSQGQGSYEQYF. The variable domain in full, completed from reference TRBV7-2 and TRBJ2-7, reads GAGVSQSPSNKVTEKGKDVELRCDPISGHTALYWYRQSLGQGLEFLIYFQGNSAPDKSGLPSDRFSAERTGGSVSTLTIQRTQQEDSAVYLCASSSQGQGSYEQYFGPGTRLTVT.

The chain employs TRBV5-1 and TRBJ1-1; TRBD1 might be the D (6 bases). The CDR3 runs to 15 residues. The V end was cut by 5 bases, the J end by 3 bases, with 17 bases between. Germline CDR1 is SGHRS and CDR2 is YFSETQ. The CDR3 DNA sequence: TGCGCCAGCAGACCTAGGCAGGGGATTGACACTGAAGCTTTCTTT. Translated, it gives CASRPRQGIDTEAFF.

The CDR3 loop reads CASSRSRTGWTEAFF. The CDR3 DNA reads TGTGCCAGCAGCCGATCCAGGACAGGGTGGACTGAAGCTTTCTTT. The chain couples TRBV5-8 to TRBJ1-1, with TRBD1 matching 8 bases. This CDR3 spans 15 amino acids. Unmatched junction bases numbered 10, after V lost 4 bases and J lost 5 bases. From germline, CDR1 is SGHTS and CDR2 YDEGEE.

The V call is TRBV11-2, the J call TRBJ1-1; 7 bases map to TRBD1. The V segment lost 1 base and the J segment 10 bases; nucleotides outside the gene matches: 9. This CDR3 region has 14 residues. In germline, CDR1 is SGHAT, CDR2 FQNNGV. The CDR3, as DNA: TGTGCCAGCAGCTTAGTGGGGCAGGGGGAGAGAGCTTTCTTT. Translated, it gives CASSLVGQGERAFF.

This clone was seen only once. This chain joins TRBV18 and TRBJ2-3, with 8 bases lining up with TRBD2. Germline CDR1 reads KGHSH; CDR2 reads LQKENI. This CDR3 has 15 residues. Losses at the gene ends were 3 bases for V and 2 bases for J; bases not matched to a gene: 4. In nucleotides, the CDR3 is TGTGCCAGCTCACCGTATAGCGGGAACACAGATACGCAGTATTTT. This sequence encodes CASSPYSGNTDTQYF. Filled out from reference TRBV18 and TRBJ2-3, the complete variable domain reads NAGVMQNPRHLVRRRGQEARLRCSPMKGHSHVYWYRQLPEEGLKFMVYLQKENIIDESGMPKERFSAEFPKEGPSILRIQQVVRGDSAAYFCASSPYSGNTDTQYFGPGTRLTVL.

The chain has TRBV3-1 (or the pseudogene TRBV3-2) and TRBJ1-2, with D possibly being TRBD1 (6 bases). The CDR3 has 15 amino acids. Trimming stripped 1 base from V and 1 base from J, with 10 bases between. The germline V gene encodes CDR1 LGHDT and CDR2 YNNKEL (reference sequence). Written as DNA, the CDR3 is TGTGCCAGCAGCCAAGCCTCACAGGGTAACTATGGCTACACCTTC. Its translation is CASSQASQGNYGYTF.

The V gene is TRBV21-1, the J gene TRBJ2-1; the table calls TRBD2, which could not be checked here. TRBV21-1 is termed a pseudogene. The CDR3 is 16 amino acids. This CDR3 reads CASSKETREWGYEQFF. The CDR3 DNA is TGTGCCAGCAGCAAAGAAACGCGGGAGTGGGGGTATGAGCAGTTCTTC.

The V and J genes are TRBV20-1 and TRBJ2-3; D not resolved. The CDR3 consists of 10 residues. Germline CDR1 reads DFQATT; CDR2 reads SNEGSKA (reference sequence). Between the trimmed V and J ends, which lost 3 bases and 6 bases, there was a span of 4 bases. DNA of the CDR3: TGCAGTGCTAGCTCGGATACGCAGTATTTT. Protein: CSASSDTQYF.

This rearrangement joins TRBV11-2 to TRBJ2-6; D perhaps matches TRBD1 (6 bases). Trimming took off 3 bases at V and 4 bases at J, with 10 bases between the two ends. The CDR3 runs 15 residues. Germline V CDR1 and CDR2: SGHAT, FQNNGV. This chain's CDR3 is CASSFNRDGANVLTF. CDR3 sequence (DNA): TGTGCCAGCAGCTTTAACAGGGACGGGGCCAACGTCCTGACTTTC. Using reference TRBV11-2 and TRBJ2-6 for the parts outside the CDR3, the full variable domain is EAGVAQSPRYKIIEKRQSVAFWCNPISGHATLYWYQQILGQGPKLLIQFQNNGVVDDSQLPKDRFSAERLKGVDSTLKIQPAKLEDSAVYLCASSFNRDGANVLTFGAGSRLTVL.

This chain uses TRBV9 with TRBJ1-1; weak D call: TRBD1 (5 bases). With 3 bases removed from V and 0 bases from J, the gap between germline ends came to 9 bases. The CDR3 is 14 amino acids. Germline V gene sequence: CDR1 SGDLS, CDR2 YYNGEE. Here the CDR3 reads CASSGGHVNTEAFF. The CDR3 DNA is TGTGCCAGCAGCGGAGGACATGTGAACACTGAAGCTTTCTTT.

This clone was counted a single time. This chain joins TRBV30 and TRBJ2-1, with 7 nucleotides matching TRBD2. The germline gives CDR1 GTSNPN, CDR2 SVGIG (reference sequence). The V segment lost 3 bases and the J segment 6 bases; nucleotides outside the gene matches: 5. This CDR3 contains 13 residues. CDR3 amino acids: CAWSRDYANEQFF. In DNA, the CDR3 is TGTGCCTGGAGCAGGGACTACGCCAATGAGCAGTTCTTC.

This clone was observed a few times. The chain links TRBV7-9 to TRBJ1-2; 9 bases map to TRBD1. The CDR3 consists of 15 residues. Germline V CDR1 and CDR2: SEHNR, FQNEAQ (reference sequence). With V trimmed by 1 base and J by 4 bases, 4 bases remained unmatched. In DNA form, the CDR3 reads TGTGCCAGCAGCTTAGGGGGACAGGGCTCCTATGGCTACACCTTC. Its translation: CASSLGGQGSYGYTF.

The chain employs TRBV5-5 and TRBJ2-1; D possibly corresponds to TRBD1 (6 bases). Trimming pared 4 bases from V and 1 base from J, leaving 18 bases between. The CDR3 is 17 amino acids. Germline V gene sequence: CDR1 SGHKS, CDR2 YYEKEE (reference sequence). The CDR3 sequence: CASSTHLQGTSYNEQFF. The DNA of the CDR3 is TGTGCCAGCAGCACCCACCTACAGGGAACTTCCTACAATGAGCAGTTCTTC.

The J gene is TRBJ1-6, the V gene TRBV7-2; 7 bases line up with TRBD1. Germline lookup yields CDR1 SGHTA and CDR2 FQGNSA. Germline trimming cut 3 bases from V and 14 bases from J; bases unmatched to any gene: 10. The CDR3 covers 14 residues. Written as DNA, the CDR3 is TGTGCCAGCAGCTTGATAGACAGGGCGTTAACCCTCCACTTT. Amino acids: CASSLIDRALTLHF.

This clone was seen at least ten times. The chain joins TRBV7-9 to TRBJ1-5, with 8 bases lining up with TRBD1. The CDR3 runs to 17 residues. Germline-derived CDR1 and CDR2 are SEHNR and FQNEAQ (reference sequence). V trimming: 1 base; J trimming: 0 bases; junction bases outside the gene matches: 5. CDR3 DNA sequence: TGTGCCAGCAGCTTAGGGGACAGGCCCTATAGCAATCAGCCCCAGCATTTT. Its translation: CASSLGDRPYSNQPQHF.